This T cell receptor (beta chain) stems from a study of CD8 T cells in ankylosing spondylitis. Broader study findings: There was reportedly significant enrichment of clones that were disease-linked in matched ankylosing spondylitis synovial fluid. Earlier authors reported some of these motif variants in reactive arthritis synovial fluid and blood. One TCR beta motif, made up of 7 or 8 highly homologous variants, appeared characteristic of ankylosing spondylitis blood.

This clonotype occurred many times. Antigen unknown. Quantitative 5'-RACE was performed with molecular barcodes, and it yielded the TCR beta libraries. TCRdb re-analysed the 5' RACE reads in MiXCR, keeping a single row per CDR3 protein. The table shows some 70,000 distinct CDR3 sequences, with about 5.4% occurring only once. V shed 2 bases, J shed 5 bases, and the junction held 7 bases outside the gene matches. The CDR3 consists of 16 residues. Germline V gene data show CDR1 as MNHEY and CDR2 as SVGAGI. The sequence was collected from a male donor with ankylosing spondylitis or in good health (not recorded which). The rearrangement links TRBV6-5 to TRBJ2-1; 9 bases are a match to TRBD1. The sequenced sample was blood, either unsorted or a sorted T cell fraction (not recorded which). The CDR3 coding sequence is TGTGCCAGCAGTTACCCCCGGGACAGGGAGGACAATGAGCAGTTCTTC. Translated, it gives CASSYPRDREDNEQFF.